The source of this T cell receptor (beta chain) is a study of Graves' ophthalmopathy and Graves' hyperthyroidism. After removal of 10 bases from V and 1 base from J, the junction contained 3 bases not matched to a gene. From germline, CDR1 is MGHRA and CDR2 YSYEKL. CDR3 length: 13 residues. Amplified material comprised TCR beta CDR3 regions derived from RNA transcripts. HTBI primers served in a first-round RT-PCR, which a second-round multiplex PCR followed. TCRdb used MiXCR to reprocess the multiplex PCR reads, holding one entry per CDR3 protein. The top ten hold less than 60% of the sample, which has 200,000 to 250,000 distinct CDR3 sequences, 45% seen once. Having ophthalmopathy, the donors showed moderate-to-severe activity, CAS ≥3 and NOSPECS ≥4, with disease lasting under 3 months. General observations from the study: Separation of ophthalmopathy from stable hyperthyroidism was achieved by a 13-signature model, at around 90% sensitivity and under 83% specificity.

Concerning this clonotype itself: No antigen is known for it.

The chain carries TRBV4-1 and TRBJ2-7; 11 bases agree with TRBD1. Sequencing was performed on peripheral blood. The receptor comes from an adult man with Graves' ophthalmopathy. This CDR3 reads CATGQGASYEQYF. CDR3 coding DNA: TGCGCCACTGGACAGGGGGCTTCCTACGAGCAGTACTTC.